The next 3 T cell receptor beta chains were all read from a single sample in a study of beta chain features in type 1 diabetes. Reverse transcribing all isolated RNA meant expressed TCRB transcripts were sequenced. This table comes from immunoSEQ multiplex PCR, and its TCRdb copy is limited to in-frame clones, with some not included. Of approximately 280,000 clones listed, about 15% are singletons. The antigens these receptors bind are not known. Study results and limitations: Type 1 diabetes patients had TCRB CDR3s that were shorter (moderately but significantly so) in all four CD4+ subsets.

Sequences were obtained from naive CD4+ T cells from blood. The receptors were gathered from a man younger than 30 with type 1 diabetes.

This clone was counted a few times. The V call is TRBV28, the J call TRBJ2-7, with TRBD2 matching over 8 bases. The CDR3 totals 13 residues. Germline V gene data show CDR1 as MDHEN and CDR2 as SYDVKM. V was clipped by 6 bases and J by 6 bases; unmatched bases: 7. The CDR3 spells CASSQGLVLEQYF. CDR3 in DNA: TGTGCCAGCAGCCAGGGACTAGTTCTCGAGCAGTACTTC.

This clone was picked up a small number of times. This CDR3 is CASSLTGPQETQYF. The CDR3 DNA follows: TGTGCCAGCAGCCTGACAGGTCCCCAAGAGACCCAGTACTTC. The chain has TRBV5-4 and TRBJ2-5, with D tentatively TRBD1 (6 bases). CDR3 size: 14 residues. CDR1 is SGHNT and CDR2 is YYREEE in the germline V gene (reference sequence). V was cut by 4 bases and J by 1 base, with 11 bases left in between. The whole variable domain, filled in from reference TRBV5-4 and TRBJ2-5, reads ETGVTQSPTHLIKTRGQQVTLRCSSQSGHNTVSWYQQALGQGPQFIFQYYREEENGRGNFPPRFSGLQFPNYSSELNVNALELDDSALYLCASSLTGPQETQYFGPGTRLLVL.

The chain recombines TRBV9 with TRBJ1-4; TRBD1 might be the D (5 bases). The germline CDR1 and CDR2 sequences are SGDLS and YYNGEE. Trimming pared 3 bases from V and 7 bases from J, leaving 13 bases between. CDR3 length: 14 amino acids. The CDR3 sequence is CASSATVTVEKLFF. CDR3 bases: TGTGCCAGCAGCGCGACAGTGACGGTTGAAAAACTGTTTTTT.